The clone carrying this T cell receptor beta chain was detected ten times or more. The data are from a study of Graves' ophthalmopathy and Graves' hyperthyroidism. RNA transcripts were the template, and TCR beta CDR3 regions were amplified from them. Following a first-round RT-PCR that used HTBI primers, a second-round multiplex PCR was carried out. TCRdb independently ran MiXCR on the multiplex PCR reads; one entry per CDR3 protein. This sample has some 360,000 distinct CDR3 sequences, with about 18% found just once. CDR1 is SEHNR, CDR2 FQNEAQ, per germline (reference sequence). V shed 3 bases and J shed 7 bases, with 10 bases lying between them. CDR3 length: 13 amino acids.

V and J are TRBV7-9 and TRBJ1-5; D is unclear. Sequenced: peripheral blood. This TCR came from an adult woman with stable Graves' hyperthyroidism. The CDR3 DNA sequence: TGTGCCAGCAGCTTGGCGTTAAACCAGCCCCAGCATTTT. Translating it yields CASSLALNQPQHF.